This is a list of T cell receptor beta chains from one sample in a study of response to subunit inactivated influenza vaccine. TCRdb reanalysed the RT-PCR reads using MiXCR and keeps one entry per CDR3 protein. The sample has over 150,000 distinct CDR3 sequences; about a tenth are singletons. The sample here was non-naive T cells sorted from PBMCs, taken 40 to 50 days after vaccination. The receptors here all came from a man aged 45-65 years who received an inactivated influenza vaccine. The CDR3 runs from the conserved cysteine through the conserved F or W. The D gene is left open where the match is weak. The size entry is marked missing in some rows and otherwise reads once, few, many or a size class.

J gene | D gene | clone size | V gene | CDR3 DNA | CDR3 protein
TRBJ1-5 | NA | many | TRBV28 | TGTGCCAGCAGTTCAGGGTCCAGCAATCAGCCCCAGCATTTT | CASSSGSSNQPQHF
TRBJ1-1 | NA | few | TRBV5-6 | TGTGCCAGCAGCTTTTACGACAGCACTGAAGCTTTCTTT | CASSFYDSTEAFF
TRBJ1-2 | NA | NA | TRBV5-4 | TGTGCCGGCAGCTTGGAAGGGGACGGCTATGGCTACACCTTC | CAGSLEGDGYGYTF
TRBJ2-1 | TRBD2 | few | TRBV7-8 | TGTGCCAGCTGCTTATATGGGACTACCGGCGGCGATGAGCAGTTCTTC | CASCLYGTTGGDEQFF
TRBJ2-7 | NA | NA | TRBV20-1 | TGCAGTGCCCCCTTCTCCCCTACCTACGAGCAGTACTTC | CSAPFSPTYEQYF
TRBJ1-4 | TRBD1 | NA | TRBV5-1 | TGCGCCAGCAGCGACCCGGGACAGGGTTTTGGAAAACTGTTTTTT | CASSDPGQGFGKLFF
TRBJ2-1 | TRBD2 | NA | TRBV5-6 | TGTGCCAGCAGCCTGCCGGGACTAGCTTCCGGTGAGCAGTTCTTC | CASSLPGLASGEQFF
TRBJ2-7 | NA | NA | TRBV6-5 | TGTGCCAGCAGTTCCAGTGGGGGGCGATATCGCGAGCAGTACTTC | CASSSSGGRYREQYF
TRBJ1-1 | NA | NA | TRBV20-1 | TGCAGTGCTAGCGAGAACACTGAAGCTTTCTTT | CSASENTEAFF
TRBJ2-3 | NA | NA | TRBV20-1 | TGCAGTGCCCCGAAGTGGGGGGATACGCAGTATTTT | CSAPKWGDTQYF
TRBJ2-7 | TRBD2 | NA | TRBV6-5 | TGTGCCAGCAGTTACGAGGCGGGAGAGCGCTACGAGCAGTACTTC | CASSYEAGERYEQYF
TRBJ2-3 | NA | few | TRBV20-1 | TGCAGTGCAGGGGTGGGCACAGATACGCAGTATTTT | CSAGVGTDTQYF
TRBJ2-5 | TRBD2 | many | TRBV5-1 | TGCGCCAGCAGTTCCCTTGGCGGGGGGTACCAAGAGACCCAGTACTTC | CASSSLGGGYQETQYF
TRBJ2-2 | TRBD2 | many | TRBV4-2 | TGTGCCAGCAGCCAAGAGTGGTCCGGGACTAGAGGTTGGACCGGGGAGCTGTTTTTT | CASSQEWSGTRGWTGELFF
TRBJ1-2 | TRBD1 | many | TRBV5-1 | TGCGCCAGCAGCGATCTGGACAGGGGCTATGGCTACACCTTC | CASSDLDRGYGYTF
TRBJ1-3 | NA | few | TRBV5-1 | TGCGCCAGCAGCACGGACGGCCGCTCTGGAAACACCATATATTTT | CASSTDGRSGNTIYF
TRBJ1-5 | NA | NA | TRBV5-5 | TGTGCCAGCAGTTTTTTGTCGGGGGATAGCAATCAGCCCCAGCATTTT | CASSFLSGDSNQPQHF
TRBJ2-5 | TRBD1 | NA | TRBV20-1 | TGCAGTGCCAAAAGGGGGCGGCGTGGAGAGACCCAGTACTTC | CSAKRGRRGETQYF
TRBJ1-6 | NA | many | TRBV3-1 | TGTGCCAGCAGCCCCGGACCTAATTCACCCCTCCACTTT | CASSPGPNSPLHF
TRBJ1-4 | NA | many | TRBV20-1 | TGCAGTGCCCAAGCGGACGGTAATGAAAAACTGTTTTTT | CSAQADGNEKLFF
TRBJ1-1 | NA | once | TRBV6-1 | TGTGCCACGACTCAGGGGCTTGAGAACACTGAAGCTTTCTTT | CATTQGLENTEAFF
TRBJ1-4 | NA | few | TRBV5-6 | TGTGCCAGCAGCCGGATTGCAGTTAATGAAAAACTGTTTTTT | CASSRIAVNEKLFF
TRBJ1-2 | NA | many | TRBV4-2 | TGTGCCAGCAGCCAAGAAGACCAGGACGGGCGGTACACCTTC | CASSQEDQDGRYTF
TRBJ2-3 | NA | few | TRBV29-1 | TGCAGCGTTGAAGGGGGTACATCGCTTAGCACAGATACGCAGTATTTT | CSVEGGTSLSTDTQYF
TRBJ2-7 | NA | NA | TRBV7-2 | TGTGCCAGCAGCTTAGGGGGGATGGGGCCAGCGGTGCAGTACTTC | CASSLGGMGPAVQYF
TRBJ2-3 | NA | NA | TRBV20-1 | TGCAGTGCAACCTTGGCGGGGTTCACAGATACGCAGTATTTT | CSATLAGFTDTQYF
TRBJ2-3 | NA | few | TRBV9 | TGTGCCAGCAGCGCACTCACAGATACGCAGTATTTT | CASSALTDTQYF
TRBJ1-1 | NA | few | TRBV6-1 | TGTGCCAGCACCCCACGGGACTCAAACACTGAAGCTTTCTTT | CASTPRDSNTEAFF
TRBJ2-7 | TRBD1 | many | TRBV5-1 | TGCGCCAGCAGCTTGGACAGGGGGTCCGAGCAGTACTTC | CASSLDRGSEQYF
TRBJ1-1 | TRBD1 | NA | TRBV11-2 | TGTGCCAGCAGCTTTGGGACAGGGAGGAGAGGGGTGAACACTGAAGCTTTCTTT | CASSFGTGRRGVNTEAFF
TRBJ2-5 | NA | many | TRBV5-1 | TGCGCCAGCAGCTTGGCGGGGGCAGGGCCAGAGACCCAGTACTTC | CASSLAGAGPETQYF